This T cell receptor beta chain was captured by sequencing in a study of regulatory T cells in long-lasting Graves disease (dated by TCRdb to the early 2020s). As for the study more broadly: To count as having persistent Graves' disease, a patient had to have received antithyroid drug treatment for over 5 years with TSH receptor autoantibodies remaining persistently positive. Peripheral blood TCR sequencing and RNA sequencing compared persistent Graves' disease patients with newly diagnosed Graves' disease patients. The study took place in China and was registered as a clinical trial. A total of roughly 35 samples underwent TCR sequencing: about 13 from persistent and about 20 from newly diagnosed Graves' disease patients. Antithyroid drugs had been taken for about 9.7 years on average by persistent Graves' disease patients in the clinical cohort. General study outcomes and caveats: Patients with persistent disease shared more public clonotypes (about 2,700) than newly diagnosed patients did (around 930). The study examined only peripheral blood because the primary lesion, thyroid tissue, could not be accessed. The authors noted that the small sample size was a limitation that may lower accuracy. Preferential use of TRBV28, TRBJ1-2 and TRBJ2-5 was observed in persistent disease, whereas TRBV20-1 and TRBJ2-1 were favored in newly diagnosed disease. Lower TCR Shannon entropy and fewer highly expanded clones were observed in persistent Graves' disease patients than in newly diagnosed patients, which suggested clonal expansion. Only the TCR beta chain was sequenced and analyzed.

This clonotype occurred once. No antigen is known for it. It has no much larger one-base neighbor in the sample; base qualities were not kept. One read alone lends weak support. Library preparation was by multiplex PCR. TCRdb shows the sequencer as Illumina HiSeq 4000. TCR beta libraries were built with iRepertoire HTBI primers and Arm-PCR amplification of CDR3 regions. Gel purification was performed on PCR products prior to sequencing. In the authors' own workflow: A total of some 60 TRBV and 14 TRBJ segments were identified across samples and were used for gene usage analysis of CDR3 amino acid clonotypes. COPE and FqMerger were used to merge filtered high-quality paired reads into contigs. BLAST was used to align contigs to IMGT TRBV, TRBD and TRBJ reference genes, and CDR3 was defined according to IMGT. Any clonotype with a frequency above 0.1% was classified as a highly expanded clone. Repertoire diversity was measured by Shannon entropy, and V-J evenness by the Gini coefficient. Public clonotypes were defined as clonotypes shared by more than one individual. TCRdb trimmed the raw reads at Q25, called clones with MiXCR and kept productive beta chains. CDR3 protein duplicates are merged, each entry listing the most common genes and DNA. TCRdb, rather than the study authors, made the V and J calls. This sample comprises 500,000 to 800,000 distinct CDR3 sequences, 25% to 35% of them detected only once. Jointly, the top ten make up around 42% of the sample.

V lost 5 bases and J lost 4 bases; the stretch between them is 14 bases long. Taken from the germline V gene (reference sequence), the CDR1 and CDR2 loops are SEHNR and FQNEAQ. The CDR3 numbers 14 residues from cysteine through phenylalanine. Only the CDR3 portion is preserved as DNA: 42 bases, with reading frame beginning at the first base. The time point label, as the study defines it: persistent/refractory GD, antithyroid drugs over 5 years with positive TRAb. RNA was extracted from PBMCs in TRIzol for both TCR sequencing and RNA sequencing. The diagnosis of Graves' disease followed American Thyroid Association guidelines. Recruitment of patients was carried out at an endocrinology department in Xi'an, China. Each patient gave 7 to 9.5 milliliters of peripheral blood, collected in an EDTA anticoagulant tube. PBMCs were isolated by Ficoll Paque Plus density gradient separation without further T cell sorting. An Agilent 2100 Bioanalyzer and agarose gel were used to assess RNA quality, and a NanoDrop 2000 was used to measure RNA concentration.

The TCR was taken from a female donor with Graves disease. The sample was peripheral blood mononuclear cells (PBMCs), taken when the disease was refractory, from a patient treated with antithyroid drugs. The sequence is built from TRBV7-9 and TRBJ1-2, with TRBD1 perhaps the D gene, on 6 matching bases. The DNA sequence is as follows: TGTGCCAGCAGCCCCCCTTCGGACAGCTATGGCTACACCTTC. This is translated as CASSPPSDSYGYTF.